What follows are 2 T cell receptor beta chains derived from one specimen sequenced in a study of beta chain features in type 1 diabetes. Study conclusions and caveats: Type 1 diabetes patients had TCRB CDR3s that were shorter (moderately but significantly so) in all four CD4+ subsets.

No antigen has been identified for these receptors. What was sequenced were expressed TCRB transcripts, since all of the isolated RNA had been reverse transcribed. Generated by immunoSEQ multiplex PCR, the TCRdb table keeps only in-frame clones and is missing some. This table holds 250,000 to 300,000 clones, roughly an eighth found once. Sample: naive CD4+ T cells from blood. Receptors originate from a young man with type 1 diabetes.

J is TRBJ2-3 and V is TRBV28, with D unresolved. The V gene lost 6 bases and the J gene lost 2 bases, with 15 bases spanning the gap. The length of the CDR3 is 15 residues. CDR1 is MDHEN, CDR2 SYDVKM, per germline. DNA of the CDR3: TGTGCCAGCAGATCAGATGGCGGAGACACAGATACGCAGTATTTT. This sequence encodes CASRSDGGDTDTQYF.

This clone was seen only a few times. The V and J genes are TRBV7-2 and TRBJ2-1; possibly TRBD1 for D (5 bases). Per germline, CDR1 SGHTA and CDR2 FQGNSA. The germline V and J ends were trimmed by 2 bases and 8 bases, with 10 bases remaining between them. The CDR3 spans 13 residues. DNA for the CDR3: TGTGCCAGCAGCTTATTTCAGGGTCATGAGCAGTTCTTC. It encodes CASSLFQGHEQFF.